These T cell receptor beta chains were read from a single sample in a study of T cell repertoires in cytomegalovirus infection. TCRdb itself ran the reads through MiXCR, one entry per CDR3 protein. The data show hundreds of thousands of distinct CDR3 sequences, approximately 46% seen once. What these receptors recognize is not known. The source was cultured PBMCs, collected from culture after CMV antigen stimulation. These receptors were obtained from a human donor in good health (CMV status not recorded). Some clones in this sample may be carry-over from other donors' samples. CDR3s leave out the opening cysteine and the closing phenylalanine or tryptophan. The order of the fields is clone size, V gene, D gene, CDR3 protein. A D gene is named only where the DNA matches it firmly. Clone sizes are given selectively: once, few, many, or a class where the clone is expanded.

few TRBV12-5 - ASGYGGPQPQH
- TRBV7-6 - ASPPGGGANVLT
many TRBV7-8 - ASSLSMFGTGNTGELF
few TRBV5-1 - ASSLAYDGELF
- TRBV19 - ASSTRPSYNEQF
- TRBV6-1 TRBD2 ASRKSGEGEQF
- TRBV27 - ASSPYDSPYEQY
- TRBV5-1 - ASSLGPSEETQY
- TRBV11-1 - ASSLVSGGRAF
few TRBV7-2 TRBD2 ASSYLSGGATYNEQF
- TRBV7-8 TRBD1 ASSLSPGGDTQY
- TRBV7-2 TRBD2 ASSLGLAGGNLAQY
few TRBV7-2 - ASSLGQGRGANVLT
- TRBV4-1 TRBD2 ASSQDTSGRVYTGELF
few TRBV7-2 - ASSFRWTEAF
- TRBV6-1 - ASSIGHEQY
few TRBV4-1 - ASSQGPMLTDTQY
- TRBV6-2/TRBV6-3 - ASSYTGEQY
- TRBV28 - ASSLSGMGRYNEQF
few TRBV28 - ASFSRETEAF
- TRBV20-1 - SAREQWYTEAF
many TRBV7-9 - ASSFVENTEAF
- TRBV7-2 TRBD1 ASRSRQGEETQY
few TRBV6-1 TRBD1 ASSTLLWDRSNTGELF
- TRBV6-7 - ASSPEHSEQF
- TRBV2 - ASFIYTEAF
- TRBV6-1 - ASIRGDTLSYEQY
few TRBV6-6 - ASRHRGAAYQETQY
- TRBV7-9 - ACRPDSQGYT
- TRBV20-1 - SARPPVGNEKLF
once TRBV28 TRBD2 ASSWSSGGQETQY
- TRBV6-5 - ASSAGWQPQH
many TRBV7-2 TRBD2 ASSLSPTSGGGAGELF
few TRBV10-3 - AIRALSVDNEQF
few TRBV28 TRBD1 ASSLLGGGEQF
- TRBV2 TRBD2 ASRSGRSTDTQY
- TRBV6-6 - ASRITNYGYT
few TRBV20-1 TRBD2 SASTLAGDGNEQF
- TRBV7-8 TRBD2 ASSTRLAGAYNEQF
once TRBV5-4 TRBD2 ASRDLTSAEDTQY